This is a list of T cell receptor beta chains from one sample in a study of human T cells and chemical hapten exposure. TCRdb reanalysed the RACE reads using MiXCR and keeps one entry per CDR3 protein. The data hold about 90,000 distinct CDR3 sequences, with about 11% observed a single time. The sequences come from whole blood, collected in connection with sensitization to the hapten diphenylcyclopropenone (DPC). Receptor source: a man in his forties or fifties with alopecia areata. Some clones in this sample may be carry-over from other donors' samples. The CDR3 runs from the conserved cysteine through the conserved F or W. The order of the fields is CDR3 protein, CDR3 DNA, J gene, clone size, V gene, D gene. D genes are given only for firm matches. Size is omitted from some rows. Given values are once, few, many or a class for expanded clones.

CDR3 protein: CASGLVVLGRGNTEAFF; CDR3 DNA: TGTGCTAGTGGTTTGGTCGTGCTGGGCAGGGGGAACACTGAAGCTTTCTTT; J gene: TRBJ1-1; clone size: many; V gene: TRBV12-5; D gene: .
CDR3 protein: CSAFRRDGQETQYF; CDR3 DNA: TGCAGTGCGTTCCGCAGGGACGGCCAAGAGACCCAGTACTTC; J gene: TRBJ2-5; clone size: .; V gene: TRBV20-1; D gene: .
CDR3 protein: CASSSEVNTEAFF; CDR3 DNA: TGTGCCAGCAGCTCTGAGGTGAACACTGAAGCTTTCTTT; J gene: TRBJ1-1; clone size: few; V gene: TRBV7-9; D gene: .
CDR3 protein: CSVKQDSNQPQHF; CDR3 DNA: TGCAGCGTTAAACAGGATAGCAATCAGCCCCAGCATTTT; J gene: TRBJ1-5; clone size: few; V gene: TRBV29-1; D gene: .
CDR3 protein: CASSYSNQNSPLHF; CDR3 DNA: TGTGCCAGCAGTTACTCGAATCAGAATTCACCCCTCCACTTT; J gene: TRBJ1-6; clone size: .; V gene: TRBV6-5; D gene: .
CDR3 protein: CASSFTSGSHNEQFF; CDR3 DNA: TGCGCCAGCAGCTTTACTAGCGGGAGTCACAATGAGCAGTTCTTC; J gene: TRBJ2-1; clone size: few; V gene: TRBV5-1; D gene: TRBD2
CDR3 protein: CSVEDPGETQYF; CDR3 DNA: TGCAGCGTTGAAGACCCAGGGGAGACCCAGTACTTC; J gene: TRBJ2-5; clone size: .; V gene: TRBV29-1; D gene: .
CDR3 protein: CASSLGGTSGNTQYF; CDR3 DNA: TGTGCCAGCAGCTTGGGAGGGACTAGCGGAAATACGCAGTATTTT; J gene: TRBJ2-3; clone size: many; V gene: TRBV7-2; D gene: TRBD2
CDR3 protein: CASSITSGRSTDTQYF; CDR3 DNA: TGTGCCAGTAGTATAACTAGCGGGAGAAGCACAGATACGCAGTATTTT; J gene: TRBJ2-3; clone size: .; V gene: TRBV19; D gene: TRBD2
CDR3 protein: CASSYDDSGNTIYF; CDR3 DNA: TGTGCCAGCAGTTACGACGACTCTGGAAACACCATATATTTT; J gene: TRBJ1-3; clone size: many; V gene: TRBV6-5; D gene: .
CDR3 protein: CASSLESNTQYF; CDR3 DNA: TGTGCCAGCAGCTTAGAGTCCAATACGCAGTATTTT; J gene: TRBJ2-3; clone size: .; V gene: TRBV7-9; D gene: .
CDR3 protein: CASSRDSLSNQPQHF; CDR3 DNA: TGTGCCAGTAGTCGGGACAGTCTTAGCAATCAGCCCCAGCATTTT; J gene: TRBJ1-5; clone size: .; V gene: TRBV19; D gene: TRBD1
CDR3 protein: CASSLSGGNTEAFF; CDR3 DNA: TGTGCCAGCAGTTTATCTGGAGGAAACACTGAAGCTTTCTTT; J gene: TRBJ1-1; clone size: few; V gene: TRBV12-3/TRBV12-4; D gene: .
CDR3 protein: CASSKLGGSGYEQYF; CDR3 DNA: TGTGCCAGCTCTAAGCTGGGCGGGAGCGGCTACGAGCAGTACTTC; J gene: TRBJ2-7; clone size: .; V gene: TRBV27; D gene: TRBD2
CDR3 protein: CATSTPESNRANEQFF; CDR3 DNA: TGTGCCACCAGTACGCCGGAGAGTAACAGGGCCAATGAGCAGTTCTTC; J gene: TRBJ2-1; clone size: many; V gene: TRBV24-1; D gene: .
CDR3 protein: CSARLGGPTDTQYF; CDR3 DNA: TGCAGTGCTAGATTAGGGGGCCCCACAGATACGCAGTATTTT; J gene: TRBJ2-3; clone size: few; V gene: TRBV20-1; D gene: TRBD1
CDR3 protein: CASSYLTGAGQGNQPQHF; CDR3 DNA: TGTGCCAGCAGTTATCTAACCGGGGCAGGGCAAGGGAATCAGCCCCAGCATTTT; J gene: TRBJ1-5; clone size: few; V gene: TRBV6-2/TRBV6-3; D gene: .
CDR3 protein: CASSLGLKGQYF; CDR3 DNA: TGTGCCAGCAGTCTGGGACTAAAGGGGCAGTACTTC; J gene: TRBJ2-7; clone size: .; V gene: TRBV25-1; D gene: TRBD2
CDR3 protein: CASSLMAQGAKSEQYF; CDR3 DNA: TGTGCCAGCAGCTTAATGGCACAGGGGGCGAAAAGCGAGCAGTACTTC; J gene: TRBJ2-7; clone size: few; V gene: TRBV11-1; D gene: TRBD1
CDR3 protein: CAWSVKQGRNTEAFF; CDR3 DNA: TGTGCCTGGAGTGTAAAGCAGGGGAGGAACACTGAAGCTTTCTTT; J gene: TRBJ1-1; clone size: few; V gene: TRBV30; D gene: .
CDR3 protein: CAAPKQPPLPLQHF; CDR3 DNA: TGTGCCGCCCCCAAACAGCCCCCGCTACCTCTCCAGCATTTT; J gene: TRBJ1-5; clone size: .; V gene: TRBV13; D gene: .
CDR3 protein: CASSDSRLAGEADTQYF; CDR3 DNA: TGTGCCAGCAGCGATTCCCGACTAGCGGGAGAGGCAGATACGCAGTATTTT; J gene: TRBJ2-3; clone size: .; V gene: TRBV2; D gene: TRBD2
CDR3 protein: CASSLSTWGSTYIQYF; CDR3 DNA: TGTGCCAGCAGTTTATCCACTTGGGGGAGCACCTACATTCAGTACTTC; J gene: TRBJ2-4; clone size: few; V gene: TRBV28; D gene: .
CDR3 protein: CASSYERLPGGPVGNEQFF; CDR3 DNA: TGTGCCAGCAGTTACGAGAGACTTCCGGGAGGGCCAGTGGGCAATGAGCAGTTCTTC; J gene: TRBJ2-1; clone size: .; V gene: TRBV6-5; D gene: TRBD2
CDR3 protein: CASSKPGAETQYF; CDR3 DNA: TGTGCCAGCAGTAAACCAGGGGCAGAGACCCAGTACTTC; J gene: TRBJ2-5; clone size: few; V gene: TRBV25-1; D gene: .
CDR3 protein: CASSDGAGEQYF; CDR3 DNA: TGCGCCAGCAGCGACGGAGCTGGCGAGCAGTACTTC; J gene: TRBJ2-7; clone size: few; V gene: TRBV5-1; D gene: .
CDR3 protein: CASSPRGLRTDTQYF; CDR3 DNA: TGTGCCAGCAGCCCCCGGGGACTCCGCACAGATACGCAGTATTTT; J gene: TRBJ2-3; clone size: .; V gene: TRBV7-9; D gene: .
CDR3 protein: CASRSTPGTGASEQYF; CDR3 DNA: TGTGCCAGCCGATCAACCCCCGGGACAGGGGCATCCGAGCAGTACTTC; J gene: TRBJ2-7; clone size: few; V gene: TRBV25-1; D gene: TRBD1
CDR3 protein: CATSTVNQPQHF; CDR3 DNA: TGTGCCACCTCGACAGTTAATCAGCCCCAGCATTTT; J gene: TRBJ1-5; clone size: many; V gene: TRBV24-1; D gene: .
CDR3 protein: CASSLLPRGSTDTQYF; CDR3 DNA: TGTGCCAGCAGCTTACTCCCTAGGGGAAGCACAGATACGCAGTATTTT; J gene: TRBJ2-3; clone size: few; V gene: TRBV7-2; D gene: .
CDR3 protein: CSASRGSGSYFEQFF; CDR3 DNA: TGCAGTGCTAGCAGAGGTAGCGGGAGTTACTTTGAGCAGTTCTTC; J gene: TRBJ2-1; clone size: .; V gene: TRBV20-1; D gene: TRBD2
CDR3 protein: CSVEPTGTGRTEAFF; CDR3 DNA: TGCAGCGTTGAACCTACAGGCACCGGCAGGACTGAAGCTTTCTTT; J gene: TRBJ1-1; clone size: many; V gene: TRBV29-1; D gene: .